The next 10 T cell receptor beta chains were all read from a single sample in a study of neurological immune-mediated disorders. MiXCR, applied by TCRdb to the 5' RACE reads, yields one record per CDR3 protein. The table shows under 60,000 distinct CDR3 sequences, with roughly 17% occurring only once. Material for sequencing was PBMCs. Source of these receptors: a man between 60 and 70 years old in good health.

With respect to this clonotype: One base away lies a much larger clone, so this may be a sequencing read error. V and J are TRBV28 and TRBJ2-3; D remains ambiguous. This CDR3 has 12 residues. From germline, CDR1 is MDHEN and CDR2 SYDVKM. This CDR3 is CASRVAADMQYF. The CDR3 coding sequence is TGTGCCAGCAGGGTCGCAGCAGATATGCAGTATTTT. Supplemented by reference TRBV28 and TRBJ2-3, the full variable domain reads DVKVTQSSRYLVKRTGEKVFLECVQDMDHENMFWYRQDPGLGLRLIYFSYDVKMKEKGDIPEGYSVSREKKERFSLILESASTNQTSMYLCASRVAADMQYFGPGTRLTVL.

The CDR3 DNA reads as TGCAGCGTTGAAAAGGGTGCGGGATGGGATGAGCAGTTCTTC. Translated, it gives CSVEKGAGWDEQFF. This rearrangement joins TRBV29-1 to TRBJ2-1, with D possibly being TRBD2 (6 bases). CDR1 SQVTM and CDR2 ANQGSEA come from the germline V gene. The CDR3 is 14 amino acids. The V gene lost 2 bases and the J gene lost 8 bases, with 16 bases spanning the gap.

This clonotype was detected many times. CDR3 sequence reads: CATSVGTGPYNEQFF. CDR3 coding DNA: TGTGCCACCAGTGTTGGGACAGGGCCCTACAATGAGCAGTTCTTC. This chain connects TRBV24-1 to TRBJ2-1; 9 bases agree with TRBD1. V was pared by 5 bases and J by 2 bases, with 3 bases of the junction left unmatched. The CDR3 spans 15 residues. Germline V gene lookup returns CDR1 KGHDR and CDR2 SFDVKD.

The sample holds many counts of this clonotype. In DNA, the CDR3 is TGCAGTGCTAGATGGACAGGGAGAGAGACCCAGTACTTC. It is translated as CSARWTGRETQYF. The rearrangement uses TRBV20-1 and TRBJ2-5; 8 nucleotides match TRBD1. The CDR3 length is 13 residues. CDR1 and CDR2 (germline): DFQATT, SNEGSKA (reference sequence). Unmatched junction bases numbered 3, after V lost 2 bases and J lost 4 bases.

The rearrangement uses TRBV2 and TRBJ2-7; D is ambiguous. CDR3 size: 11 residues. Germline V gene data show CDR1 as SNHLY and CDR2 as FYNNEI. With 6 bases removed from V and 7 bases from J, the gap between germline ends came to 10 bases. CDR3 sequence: CASRAIREQYF. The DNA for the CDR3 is TGTGCCAGCAGGGCCATCAGGGAGCAGTACTTC.

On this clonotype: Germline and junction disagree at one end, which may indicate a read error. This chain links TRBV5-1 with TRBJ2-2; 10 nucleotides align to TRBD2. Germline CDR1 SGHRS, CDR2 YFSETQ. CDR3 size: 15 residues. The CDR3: CTSSFLAGAGGELFF. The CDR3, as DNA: TGCACCAGCAGCTTTCTAGCGGGAGCGGGCGGGGAGCTGTTTTTT.

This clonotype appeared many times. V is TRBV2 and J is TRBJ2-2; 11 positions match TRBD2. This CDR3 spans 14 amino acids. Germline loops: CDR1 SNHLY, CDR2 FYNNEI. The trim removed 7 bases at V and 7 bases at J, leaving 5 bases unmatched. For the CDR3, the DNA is TGTGCCAGCAACACCGGGACTAGCGGCGGGGAGCTGTTTTTT. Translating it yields CASNTGTSGGELFF. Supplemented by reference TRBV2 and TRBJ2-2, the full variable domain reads EPEVTQTPSHQVTQMGQEVILRCVPISNHLYFYWYRQILGQKVEFLVSFYNNEISEKSEIFDDQFSVERPDGSNFTLKIRSTKLEDSAMYFCASNTGTSGGELFFGEGSRLTVL.

The CDR3 loop reads CASSSDLTSYEQYF. The CDR3 DNA reads TGCGCCAGCAGCTCTGACTTGACCTCCTACGAGCAGTACTTC. V usage is TRBV5-1 and J usage is TRBJ2-7; D is unclear. CDR1 is SGHRS, CDR2 YFSETQ, per germline. There are 14 residues in the CDR3. Trimming removed 3 bases from V and 0 bases from J, with 10 bases in between.

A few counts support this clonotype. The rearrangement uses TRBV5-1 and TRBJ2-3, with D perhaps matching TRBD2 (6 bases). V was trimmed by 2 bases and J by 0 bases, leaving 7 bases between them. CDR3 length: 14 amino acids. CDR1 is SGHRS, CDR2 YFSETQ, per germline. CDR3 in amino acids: CASSFSGSTDTQYF. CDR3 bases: TGCGCCAGCAGCTTTAGCGGTAGCACAGATACGCAGTATTTT.

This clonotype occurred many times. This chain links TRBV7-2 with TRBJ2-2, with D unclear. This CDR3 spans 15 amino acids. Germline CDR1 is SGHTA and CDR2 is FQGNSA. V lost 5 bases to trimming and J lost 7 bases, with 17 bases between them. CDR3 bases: TGTGCCAGCAGCCGGTTGAGCGTGATGGGCGGGGAGCTGTTTTTT. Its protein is CASSRLSVMGGELFF. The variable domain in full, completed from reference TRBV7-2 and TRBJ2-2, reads GAGVSQSPSNKVTEKGKDVELRCDPISGHTALYWYRQSLGQGLEFLIYFQGNSAPDKSGLPSDRFSAERTGGSVSTLTIQRTQQEDSAVYLCASSRLSVMGGELFFGEGSRLTVL.